This T cell receptor beta chain was documented in a study of T cells in Graves' hyperthyroidism and ophthalmopathy. Study-level information: Peripheral blood was drawn at first diagnosis, prior to all treatment.

Unmatched junction bases numbered 5, after V lost 1 base and J lost 2 bases. CDR1 is DFQATT, CDR2 SNEGSKA, per germline (reference sequence). This CDR3 spans 14 amino acids. This clonotype has a count of ten or more. The source material, RNA transcripts, was used to amplify TCR beta CDR3 regions. The HTBI primer set served for first-round RT-PCR of the TCR CDR3. TCRdb processed the multiplex PCR reads anew with MiXCR; each CDR3 protein has one entry. The sample has about 560,000 distinct CDR3 sequences; 11% to 15% are singletons. V gene TRBV20-1 combines with J gene TRBJ2-7; TRBD1 agrees at 7 bases. Sequencing used blood. This receptor was obtained from a woman in her forties with Graves' hyperthyroidism. In DNA, the CDR3 is TGCAGTGCTAGAGTGGGGGACAGACCCTACGAGCAGTACTTC. Translation gives CSARVGDRPYEQYF.